One and the same sample provided the 14 T cell receptor beta chains below, sequenced in a study of T cell repertoires in cytomegalovirus infection. No antigen is known for these receptors. TCRdb re-called the reads with MiXCR, one entry per CDR3 protein. The data show 750,000 to 900,000 distinct CDR3 sequences, around 29% seen once. The specimen comprised cultured CD8+ T cells from PBMCs, sampled from culture after CMV antigen stimulation. The source of these receptors is a human donor in good health (CMV status not recorded). Some clones in this sample may be carry-over from other donors' samples.

This clonotype was seen only once. The genes are TRBV5-6 and TRBJ2-7, with 9 positions matching TRBD2. V lost 4 bases to trimming and J lost 4 bases; unmatched junction nucleotides: 12. CDR3 length: 16 amino acids. Germline loops: CDR1 SGHDT, CDR2 YYEEEE. The CDR3 spells CASSNPPGLAQYEQYF. The DNA of the CDR3 is TGTGCCAGCAGCAACCCTCCGGGACTAGCCCAATACGAGCAGTACTTC. The full variable domain, with the rest looked up from reference TRBV5-6 and TRBJ2-7, is DAGVTQSPTHLIKTRGQQVTLRCSPKSGHDTVSWYQQALGQGPQFIFQYYEEEERQRGNFPDRFSGHQFPNYSSELNVNALLLGDSALYLCASSNPPGLAQYEQYFGPGTRLTVT.

In its sample, this clonotype was seen a few times. Sequence at one end of the junction differs from germline and may be a read error. V gene TRBV6-5 combines with J gene TRBJ1-5, with D perhaps TRBD1 (6 bases). This CDR3 is built from 15 residues. The germline CDR1 and CDR2 sequences are MNHEY and SVGAGI. The CDR3, as DNA: TGTGCCAGCAGTTACTCGGGGGGGCCCAATGAGCCCCAGCATTTT. It codes for CASSYSGGPNEPQHF.

The genes are TRBV18 and TRBJ2-3; 9 bases align to TRBD1. The CDR3 consists of 18 residues. In germline, CDR1 is KGHSH, CDR2 LQKENI. V gave up 3 bases and J gave up 2 bases; unmatched junction bases: 12. The CDR3 DNA sequence: TGTGCCAGCTCACCTTCTTGGGACAGGGAAAGGGTCACAGATACGCAGTATTTT. This codes for CASSPSWDRERVTDTQYF.

This clonotype was observed a handful of times. The rearrangement uses TRBV10-3 and TRBJ1-1; TRBD1 agrees at 9 bases. Germline CDR1 ENHRY, CDR2 SYGVKD. This CDR3 comprises 14 residues. V gave up 2 bases and J gave up 6 bases; unmatched junction bases: 4. The CDR3 region is CAISEPDRGPEAFF. DNA for the CDR3: TGTGCCATCAGTGAGCCGGACAGGGGCCCTGAAGCTTTCTTT.

This clonotype was counted many times. The chain combines TRBV7-6 with TRBJ2-1; 7 positions agree with TRBD2. The CDR3 has 19 amino acids. Unmatched junction bases numbered 14, after V lost 1 base and J lost 2 bases. Germline CDR1 is SGHVS and CDR2 is FNYEAQ. CDR3 region: CASSLGRWSSGSAYNEQFF. The CDR3 region has the DNA TGTGCCAGCAGCTTAGGCCGATGGAGTAGCGGGTCTGCCTACAATGAGCAGTTCTTC.

The genes are TRBV10-3 and TRBJ2-1, with TRBD2 identical over 7 bases. The CDR3 is 12 amino acids. Germline-derived CDR1 and CDR2 are ENHRY and SYGVKD. V shed 4 bases, J shed 9 bases, and the junction held 3 bases outside the gene matches. Written as DNA, the CDR3 is TGTGCCATCAGTGGGACTAGGGTTGAGCAGTTCTTC. Protein sequence: CAISGTRVEQFF.

This chain uses TRBV28 with TRBJ2-7, with 9 positions matching TRBD1. The V gene end was trimmed by 6 bases and the J gene end by 0 bases; junction bases not matched to a gene: 6. This CDR3 spans 15 amino acids. Germline CDR1 MDHEN, CDR2 SYDVKM. DNA for the CDR3: TGTGCCAGCAGACCACCGGGACAGGGCTCCTACGAGCAGTACGTC. Protein: CASRPPGQGSYEQYV.

As regards this clonotype: A read error is possible here, since a much larger clone lies one base away. The chain carries TRBV6-8 and TRBJ1-4; maybe TRBD1 (6 bases). The CDR3 totals 16 residues. Germline V gene data show CDR1 as MNHGY and CDR2 as SAAAGT. CDR3 DNA sequence: TGTGCCGGCAGCGGACCATCGGACAGTCAAAATGAAAAACTGTTTTTT. It is translated as CAGSGPSDSQNEKLFF.

This sequence joins TRBV7-9 and TRBJ1-5; D is ambiguous. V lost 5 bases to trimming and J lost 10 bases, with 15 bases between them. The CDR3 contains 13 residues. Germline V gene lookup returns CDR1 SEHNR and CDR2 FQNEAQ (reference sequence). The CDR3 loop is CASSMGLPGPQHF. CDR3 DNA: TGTGCCAGCAGCATGGGCCTACCGGGTCCCCAGCATTTT.

There are a few counts of this clonotype. The chain employs TRBV7-9 and TRBJ1-3; 8 bases fit TRBD1. Germline V lookup: CDR1 SEHNR, CDR2 FQNEAQ (reference sequence). V lost 5 bases to trimming and J lost 0 bases; unmatched junction nucleotides: 6. The CDR3 is 16 residues long. CDR3 sequence reads: CASSNRQGSSGNTIYF. The CDR3 coding sequence is TGTGCCAGCAGCAACCGACAGGGGAGCTCTGGAAACACCATATATTTT.

The chain combines TRBV2 with TRBJ2-1; D may be TRBD1 or TRBD2 (5 bases each). Germline assignment: CDR1 SNHLY and CDR2 FYNNEI. V dropped 10 bases and J dropped 7 bases, with 17 bases sitting between them. The CDR3 has 13 amino acids. CDR3 in amino acids: CATFIPGPNEQFF. The CDR3 DNA sequence: TGTGCCACCTTTATACCGGGGCCTAATGAGCAGTTCTTC.

This clonotype was seen a handful of times. The junction differs from germline at one of its ends, possibly a read error. The chain recombines TRBV7-7 with TRBJ2-1; unclear D gene. The germline V gene has CDR1 SSHAT and CDR2 FNYEAQ (reference sequence). The CDR3 extends over 17 amino acids. The CDR3 DNA follows: TGTGCTAGCAGCTTATCATCCTTTCGGGCCGTTTACAATGAGCAGTTCTTC. This gives the protein CASSLSSFRAVYNEQFF.

Only a few counts were recorded for this clonotype. The CDR3: CASSYKGLSLSSYNSPLHF. For the CDR3, the DNA is TGTGCCAGCAGTTACAAGGGACTGAGCTTAAGCTCCTATAATTCACCCCTCCACTTT. This chain links TRBV6-5 with TRBJ1-6, with D possibly matching TRBD1 (5 bases). The V end lost 2 bases, the J end lost 0 bases, and 17 bases lay between the germline ends. The germline V gene has CDR1 MNHEY and CDR2 SVGAGI. CDR3 length: 19 amino acids.

Ten or more counts support this clonotype. The chain combines TRBV7-2 with TRBJ1-2; D remains unclear. Trimming removed 3 bases at V and 8 bases at J, with 4 bases between. Germline assignment: CDR1 SGHTA and CDR2 FQGNSA. CDR3 size: 10 residues. As DNA, the CDR3 is TGTGCCAGCAGCTTGGGAGGCTACACCTTC. This codes for CASSLGGYTF.